This T cell receptor beta chain was captured in a study of patients and donors after allogeneic stem cell transplantation. TCRdb ran MiXCR on the RT-PCR reads and lists one entry per CDR3 protein. Of 900,000 to 1,000,000 distinct CDR3 sequences in the sample, roughly 17% were seen once. Comment on this clonotype: An end of the junction differs from the germline gene, which may be a read error.

There are 13 residues in the CDR3. Germline V gives CDR1 SNHLY, CDR2 FYNNEI. The source of this sequence is a human donor who was either an allogeneic HSCT recipient or a stem cell or donor lymphocyte infusion donor (not recorded which). It is not recorded whose cells these are; they may come from a transplant donor. Sequencing was done on a sample of blood, either unsorted or a sorted T cell fraction (not recorded which). The chain employs TRBV2 and TRBJ2-1; the D is unclear. CDR3 bases: TGTGCCAGCAGTGAAATCCGCTACGATGAGCAGTTCTTC. Translated, it gives CASSEIRYDEQFF. Complete variable domain (other parts from reference TRBV2 and TRBJ2-1): EPEVTQTPSHQVTQMGQEVILRCVPISNHLYFYWYRQILGQKVEFLVSFYNNEISEKSEIFDDQFSVERPDGSNFTLKIRSTKLEDSAMYFCASSEIRYDEQFFGPGTRLTVL.